This passage covers 16 T cell receptor beta chains from one sample sequenced in a study of long-term antiretroviral therapy in people with HIV. Version v3.0 of the immunoSEQ assay was performed at survey level. Assay used: immunoSEQ multiplex PCR; TCRdb lists only in-frame clones, some missing. The profile shows roughly 36,000 clones, about 83% of them singletons. The specimen was unsorted PBMCs, collected 0.4 years before starting antiretroviral therapy. Every receptor here comes from a man younger than 30 with HIV.

The chain links TRBV28 to TRBJ2-2; either TRBD1 or TRBD2 may supply D (5 bases each). V lost 5 bases and J 7 bases, leaving 11 bases between the germline ends. The CDR3 extends over 13 amino acids. Looked up from germline, CDR1 is MDHEN and CDR2 is SYDVKM. This CDR3 reads CASSRTGGGELFF. The CDR3 nucleotides read TGTGCCAGCAGTCGAACAGGAGGCGGGGAGCTGTTTTTT.

The chain carries TRBV9 and TRBJ2-3; D gene uncertain. Trimming removed 0 bases from V and 0 bases from J, with 8 bases in between. The CDR3 extends over 15 amino acids. CDR1 is SGDLS, CDR2 YYNGEE, per germline. In DNA form, the CDR3 reads TGTGCCAGCAGCGTAGAGGCTTATAGCACAGATACGCAGTATTTT. This codes for CASSVEAYSTDTQYF. Full variable domain (rest looked up from reference TRBV9 and TRBJ2-3): DSGVTQTPKHLITATGQRVTLRCSPRSGDLSVYWYQQSLDQGLQFLIQYYNGEERAKGNILERFSAQQFPDLHSELNLSSLELGDSALYFCASSVEAYSTDTQYFGPGTRLTVL.

The chain has TRBV5-1 and TRBJ2-5; 7 bases agree with TRBD2. CDR3 length: 15 residues. Losses at the gene ends were 3 bases for V and 2 bases for J; bases not matched to a gene: 7. Per the germline V gene, CDR1 is SGHRS and CDR2 is YFSETQ. The CDR3 is CASSSAPGGQETQYF. The DNA of the CDR3 is TGCGCCAGCAGCTCAGCCCCCGGGGGGCAAGAGACCCAGTACTTC.

CDR3 in DNA: TGCGCCAGCAGCAACTCTGTCTCCCCTGAAGCTTTCTTT. Translation gives CASSNSVSPEAFF. The gene calls are TRBV5-1 and TRBJ1-1, with unresolved D. Germline V lookup: CDR1 SGHRS, CDR2 YFSETQ. Trimming took 4 bases from V and 6 from J, leaving 13 bases between them. The CDR3 length is 13 residues.

The chain uses TRBV5-1 and TRBJ1-1, with 7 bases aligning to TRBD1. The CDR3 consists of 15 residues. The ends lost 4 bases at V and 7 bases at J; junction bases unmatched: 13. CDR1 is SGHRS and CDR2 is YFSETQ in the germline V gene. The CDR3 sequence: CASSRITQGSGEAFF. The CDR3 DNA is TGCGCCAGCAGCAGGATAACACAGGGGTCGGGTGAAGCTTTCTTT.

This clone has a single count. The rearrangement uses TRBV6-5 and TRBJ2-7; no clear D gene. V was trimmed by 0 bases and J by 1 base, leaving 13 bases between them. The CDR3 spans 16 residues. Per the germline V gene, CDR1 is MNHEY and CDR2 is SVGAGI. The CDR3, as DNA: TGTGCCAGCAGTTACTCGACGGATACACTGTCCTACGAGCAGTACTTC. Translating it yields CASSYSTDTLSYEQYF.

The rearrangement uses TRBV5-1 and TRBJ1-4, with D unclear. The V end lost 1 base, the J end lost 5 bases, and 12 bases lay between the germline ends. This CDR3 is 15 amino acids long. Per the germline V gene, CDR1 is SGHRS and CDR2 is YFSETQ. CDR3 sequence: CASSLRDGLNEKLFF. The CDR3 nucleotides read TGCGCCAGCAGCTTGCGTGACGGTTTAAATGAAAAACTGTTTTTT.

The V call is TRBV28, the J call TRBJ1-1; a possible D gene is TRBD1 (6 bases). CDR3 length equals 15 residues. Germline V gene sequence: CDR1 MDHEN, CDR2 SYDVKM. V dropped 3 bases and J dropped 1 base, with 12 bases sitting between them. DNA for the CDR3: TGTGCCAGCAGTTTCCCGGAACAGGGGAACACTGAAGCTTTCTTT. Its translation: CASSFPEQGNTEAFF.

This chain links TRBV19 with TRBJ1-2; D call uncertain. The V gene's germline CDR1 is LNHDA and CDR2 SQIVND (reference sequence). The CDR3 extends over 13 amino acids. Deletions cut 6 bases from V and 2 bases from J, with 10 bases between. The CDR3 nucleotides are TGTGCCAGTAGGGCCCTCCTAAACTATGGCTACACCTTC. Protein sequence: CASRALLNYGYTF. Supplemented by reference TRBV19 and TRBJ1-2, the full variable domain reads DGGITQSPKYLFRKEGQNVTLSCEQNLNHDAMYWYRQDPGQGLRLIYYSQIVNDFQKGDIAEGYSVSREKKESFPLTVTSAQKNPTAFYLCASRALLNYGYTFGSGTRLTVV.

The gene calls are TRBV20-1 and TRBJ2-5; no reliable D call. Trimming took off 7 bases at V and 2 bases at J, with 5 bases between the two ends. Germline-derived CDR1 and CDR2 are DFQATT and SNEGSKA (reference sequence). The CDR3 is made up of 10 amino acids. CDR3 loop: CSVWQETQYF. The CDR3 DNA reads TGCAGTGTCTGGCAAGAGACCCAGTACTTC.

CDR3 residues: CASSLGSGTSGTYEQYF. The CDR3 region has the DNA TGCGCCAGCAGCTTGGGGTCAGGGACTAGCGGGACTTACGAGCAGTACTTC. V usage is TRBV5-1 and J usage is TRBJ2-7; 13 nucleotides line up with TRBD2. CDR1 is SGHRS and CDR2 is YFSETQ in the germline V gene. CDR3 size: 17 residues. Trimming removed 0 bases from V and 4 bases from J; junction bases left unmatched: 7.

The chain joins TRBV15 to TRBJ1-4; TRBD1 is a possible D gene (5 bases). This CDR3 contains 17 residues. Germline CDR1 and CDR2: LNHNV and YYDKDF (reference sequence). V lost 1 base and J lost 5, with 17 bases in between. CDR3: CATSRGAVGRENEKLFF. The CDR3 DNA follows: TGTGCCACCAGCAGAGGGGCCGTGGGACGGGAGAATGAAAAACTGTTTTTT.

CDR3 loop: CASSHSPVTVTYEQYF. The CDR3 nucleotides read TGCGCCAGCAGCCATAGTCCCGTGACGGTCACCTACGAGCAGTACTTC. The chain recombines TRBV4-3 with TRBJ2-7; D call uncertain. CDR1 is LGHNA and CDR2 is YSLEER in the germline V gene. V was cut by 3 bases and J by 2 bases, with 17 bases left in between. The CDR3 contains 16 residues.

The chain links TRBV4-3 to TRBJ2-7, with 8 positions matching TRBD2. The germline V gene encodes CDR1 LGHNA and CDR2 YSLEER. After removal of 4 bases from V and 3 bases from J, the junction contained 5 bases not matched to a gene. The CDR3 sequence is 14 residues long. In DNA form, the CDR3 reads TGCGCCAGCAGCCCCGGACTAGCACGCTACGAGCAGTACTTC. It is translated as CASSPGLARYEQYF.

The chain employs TRBV13 and TRBJ2-1, with TRBD1 matching over 9 bases. Trimming at V came to 4 bases and at J to 4 bases, leaving 5 bases not matched to a gene. This CDR3 contains 15 residues. Germline loops: CDR1 PRHDT, CDR2 FYEKMQ (reference sequence). CDR3 sequence reads: CASSSGQGLYNEQFF. The CDR3 DNA sequence: TGTGCCAGCAGCTCGGGACAGGGTCTTTACAATGAGCAGTTCTTC.

This chain links TRBV10-3 with TRBJ2-3; perhaps TRBD1 as D (6 bases). Germline-derived CDR1 and CDR2 are ENHRY and SYGVKD. The CDR3 is made up of 14 amino acids. Trimming cost V 6 bases and J 0 bases, with 10 bases left between them. This CDR3 reads CAISWTASTDTQYF. The CDR3 DNA sequence: TGTGCCATCAGCTGGACAGCGAGCACAGATACGCAGTATTTT.